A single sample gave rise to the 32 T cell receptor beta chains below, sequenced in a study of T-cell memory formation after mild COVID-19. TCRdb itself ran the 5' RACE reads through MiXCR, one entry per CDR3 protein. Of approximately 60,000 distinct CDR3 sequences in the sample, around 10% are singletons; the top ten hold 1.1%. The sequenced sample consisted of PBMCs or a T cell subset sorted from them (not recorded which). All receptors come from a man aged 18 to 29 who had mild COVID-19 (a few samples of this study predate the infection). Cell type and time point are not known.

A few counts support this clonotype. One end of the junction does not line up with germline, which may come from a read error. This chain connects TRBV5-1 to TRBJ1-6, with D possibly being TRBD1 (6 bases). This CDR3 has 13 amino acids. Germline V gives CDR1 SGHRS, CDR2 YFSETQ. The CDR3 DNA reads TGCGCTAGCAGCCGGGACACAGATTCACCCCTCCACTTT. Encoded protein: CASSRDTDSPLHF.

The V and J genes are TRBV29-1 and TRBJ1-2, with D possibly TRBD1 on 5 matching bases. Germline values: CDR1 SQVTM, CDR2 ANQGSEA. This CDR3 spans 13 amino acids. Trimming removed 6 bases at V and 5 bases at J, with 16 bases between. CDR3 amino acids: CSVRGTPAYGYTF. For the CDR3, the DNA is TGCAGCGTCCGAGGGACTCCAGCGTATGGCTACACCTTC.

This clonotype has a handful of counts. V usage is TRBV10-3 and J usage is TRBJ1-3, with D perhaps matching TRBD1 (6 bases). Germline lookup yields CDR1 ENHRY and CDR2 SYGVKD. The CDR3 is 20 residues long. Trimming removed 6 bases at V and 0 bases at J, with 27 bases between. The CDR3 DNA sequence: TGTGCCATCAGGGTTTCCCTACAGGGTTCTTCCCGAAACTCTGGAAACACCATATATTTT. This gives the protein CAIRVSLQGSSRNSGNTIYF.

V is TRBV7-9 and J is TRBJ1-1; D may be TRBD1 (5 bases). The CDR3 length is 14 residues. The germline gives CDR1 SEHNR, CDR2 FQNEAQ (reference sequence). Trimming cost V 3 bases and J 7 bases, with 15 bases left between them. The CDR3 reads CASSFGTAPSEAFF. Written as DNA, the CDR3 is TGTGCCAGCAGCTTTGGGACCGCCCCAAGTGAAGCTTTCTTT.

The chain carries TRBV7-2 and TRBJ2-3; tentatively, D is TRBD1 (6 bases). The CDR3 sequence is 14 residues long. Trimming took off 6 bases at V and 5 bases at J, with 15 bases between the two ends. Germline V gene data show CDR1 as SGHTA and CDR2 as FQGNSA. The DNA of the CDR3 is TGTGCCAGCAGACTGGGGGCCCTAGTAGATACGCAGTATTTT. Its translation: CASRLGALVDTQYF.

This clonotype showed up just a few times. DNA for the CDR3: TGTGCCAGCGCGACAGGCGGGGGAGGCTATGGCTACACCTTC. This codes for CASATGGGGYGYTF. This chain joins TRBV6-2 or TRBV6-3 and TRBJ1-2; tentatively, D is TRBD1 (6 bases). V lost 8 bases, J lost 4 bases, and 17 bases lay in between. Germline V gene lookup returns CDR1 MNHEY and CDR2 SVGEGT. CDR3 length equals 14 residues.

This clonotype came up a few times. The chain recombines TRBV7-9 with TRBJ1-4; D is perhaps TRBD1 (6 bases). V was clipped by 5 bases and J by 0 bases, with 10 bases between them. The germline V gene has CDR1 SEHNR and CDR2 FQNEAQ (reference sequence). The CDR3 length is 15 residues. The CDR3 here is CASSTRQATNEKLFF. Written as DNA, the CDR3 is TGTGCCAGCAGCACCCGACAGGCAACTAATGAAAAACTGTTTTTT.

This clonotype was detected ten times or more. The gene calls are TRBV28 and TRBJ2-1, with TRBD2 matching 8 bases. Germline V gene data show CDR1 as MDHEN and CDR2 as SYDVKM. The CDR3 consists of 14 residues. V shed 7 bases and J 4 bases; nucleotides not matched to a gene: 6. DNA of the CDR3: TGTGCCAGCACCTCCGGGGGGGGGTACAATGAGCAGTTCTTC. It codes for CASTSGGGYNEQFF.

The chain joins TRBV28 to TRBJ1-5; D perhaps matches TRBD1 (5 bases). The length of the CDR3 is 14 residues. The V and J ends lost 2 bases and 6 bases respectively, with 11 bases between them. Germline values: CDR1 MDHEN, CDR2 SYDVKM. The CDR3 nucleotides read TGTGCCAGCAGTTTAGGGGGAGGTAGTCAGCCCCAGCATTTT. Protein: CASSLGGGSQPQHF.

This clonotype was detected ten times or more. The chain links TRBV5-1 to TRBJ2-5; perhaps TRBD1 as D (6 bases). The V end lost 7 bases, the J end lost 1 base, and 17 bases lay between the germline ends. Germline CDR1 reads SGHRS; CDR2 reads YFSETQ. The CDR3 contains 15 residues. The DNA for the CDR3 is TGCGCCAGCGCATCCACGGGACAAATCCAAGAGACCCAGTACTTC. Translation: CASASTGQIQETQYF.

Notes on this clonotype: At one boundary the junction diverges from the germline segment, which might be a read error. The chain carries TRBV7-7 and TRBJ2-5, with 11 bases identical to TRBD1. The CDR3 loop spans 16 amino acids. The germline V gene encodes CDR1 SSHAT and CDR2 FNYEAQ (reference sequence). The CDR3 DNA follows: TGTGCTAGCAGCTTAGCAGGACAGGGGGCCGGAGAGACCCAGTACTTC. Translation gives CASSLAGQGAGETQYF. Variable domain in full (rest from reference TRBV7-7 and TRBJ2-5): GAGVSQSPRYKVTKRGQDVTLRCDPISSHATLYWYQQALGQGPEFLTYFNYEAQPDKSGLPSDRFSAERPEGSISTLTIQRTEQRDSAMYRCASSLAGQGAGETQYFGPGTRLLVL.

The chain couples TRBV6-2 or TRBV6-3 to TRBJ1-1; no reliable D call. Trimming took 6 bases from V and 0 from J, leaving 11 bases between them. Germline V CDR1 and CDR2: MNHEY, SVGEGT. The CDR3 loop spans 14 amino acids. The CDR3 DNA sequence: TGTGCCAGCAGAAGGTGGGAACTGAACACTGAAGCTTTCTTT. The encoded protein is CASRRWELNTEAFF.

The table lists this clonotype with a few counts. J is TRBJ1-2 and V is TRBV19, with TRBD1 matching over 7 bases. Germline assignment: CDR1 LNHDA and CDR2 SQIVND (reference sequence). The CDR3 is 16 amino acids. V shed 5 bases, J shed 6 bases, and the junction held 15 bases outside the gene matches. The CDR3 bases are TGTGCCAGTAGTCTGGGCTCTTCGGGGCAGGGGGATGGCTACACCTTC. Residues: CASSLGSSGQGDGYTF.

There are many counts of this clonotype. This CDR3 is CASSLFNPGANVLTF. The CDR3 nucleotides read TGTGCCAGCAGTTTATTCAACCCCGGGGCCAACGTCCTGACTTTC. The chain joins TRBV12-3 or TRBV12-4 to TRBJ2-6; D is undetermined. The CDR3 spans 15 residues. Between the trimmed V and J ends, which lost 2 bases and 4 bases, there was a span of 9 bases.

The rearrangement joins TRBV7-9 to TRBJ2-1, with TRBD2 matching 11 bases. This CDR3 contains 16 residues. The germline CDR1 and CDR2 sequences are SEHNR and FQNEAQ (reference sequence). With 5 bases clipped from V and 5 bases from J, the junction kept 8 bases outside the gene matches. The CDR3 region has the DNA TGTGCCAGCAGCCCGACAGCTAGCGGGGGGAACAATGAGCAGTTCTTC. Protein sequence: CASSPTASGGNNEQFF. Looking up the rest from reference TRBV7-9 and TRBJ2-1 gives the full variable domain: DTGVSQNPRHKITKRGQNVTFRCDPISEHNRLYWYRQTLGQGPEFLTYFQNEAQLEKSRLLSDRFSAERPKGSFSTLEIQRTEQGDSAMYLCASSPTASGGNNEQFFGPGTRLTVL.

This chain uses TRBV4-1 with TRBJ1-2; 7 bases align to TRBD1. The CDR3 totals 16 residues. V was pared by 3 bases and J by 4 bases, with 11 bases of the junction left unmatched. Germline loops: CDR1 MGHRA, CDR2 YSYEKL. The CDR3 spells CASSHPEGTDFYGYTF. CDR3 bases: TGCGCCAGCAGCCATCCTGAAGGGACAGATTTCTATGGCTACACCTTC.

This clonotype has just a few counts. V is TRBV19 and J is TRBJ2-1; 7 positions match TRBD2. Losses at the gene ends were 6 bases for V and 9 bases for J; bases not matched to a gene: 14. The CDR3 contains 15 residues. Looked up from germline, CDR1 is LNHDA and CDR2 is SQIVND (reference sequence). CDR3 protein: CASSESWAGRVEQFF. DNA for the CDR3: TGTGCCAGTAGCGAAAGTTGGGCGGGGAGGGTTGAGCAGTTCTTC.

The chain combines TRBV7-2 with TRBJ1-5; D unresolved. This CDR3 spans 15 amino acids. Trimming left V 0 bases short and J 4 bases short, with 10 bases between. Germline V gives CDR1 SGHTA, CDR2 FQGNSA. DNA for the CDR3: TGTGCCAGCAGCTTAGCTGCGGGAAATAATCAGCCCCAGCATTTT. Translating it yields CASSLAAGNNQPQHF.

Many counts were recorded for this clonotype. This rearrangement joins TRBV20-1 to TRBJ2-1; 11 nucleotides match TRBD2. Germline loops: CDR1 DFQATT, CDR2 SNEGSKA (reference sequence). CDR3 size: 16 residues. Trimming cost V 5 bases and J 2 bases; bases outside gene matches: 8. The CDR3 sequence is CSAGSLAGGTYNEQFF. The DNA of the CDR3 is TGCAGTGCTGGATCCCTAGCGGGGGGAACCTACAATGAGCAGTTCTTC.

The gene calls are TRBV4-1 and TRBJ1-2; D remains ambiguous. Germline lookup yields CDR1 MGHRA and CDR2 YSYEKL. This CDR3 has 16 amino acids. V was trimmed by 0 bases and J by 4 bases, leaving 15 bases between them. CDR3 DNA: TGCGCCAGCAGCCAAGAGTATACAACTCTCCCCTATGGCTACACCTTC. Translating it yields CASSQEYTTLPYGYTF.

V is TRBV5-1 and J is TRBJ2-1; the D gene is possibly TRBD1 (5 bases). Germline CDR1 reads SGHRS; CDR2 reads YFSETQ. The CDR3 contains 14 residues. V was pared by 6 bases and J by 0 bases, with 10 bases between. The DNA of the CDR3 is TGCGCCAGCAAGGACACGAGCTCCTACAATGAGCAGTTCTTC. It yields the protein CASKDTSSYNEQFF.

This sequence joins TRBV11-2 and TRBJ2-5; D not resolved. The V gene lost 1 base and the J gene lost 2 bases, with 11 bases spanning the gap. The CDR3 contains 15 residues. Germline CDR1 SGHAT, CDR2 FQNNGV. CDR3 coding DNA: TGTGCCAGCAGCTTAGGGCCAGTATGGCAAGAGACCCAGTACTTC. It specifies CASSLGPVWQETQYF. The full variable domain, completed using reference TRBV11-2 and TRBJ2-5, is EAGVAQSPRYKIIEKRQSVAFWCNPISGHATLYWYQQILGQGPKLLIQFQNNGVVDDSQLPKDRFSAERLKGVDSTLKIQPAKLEDSAVYLCASSLGPVWQETQYFGPGTRLLVL.

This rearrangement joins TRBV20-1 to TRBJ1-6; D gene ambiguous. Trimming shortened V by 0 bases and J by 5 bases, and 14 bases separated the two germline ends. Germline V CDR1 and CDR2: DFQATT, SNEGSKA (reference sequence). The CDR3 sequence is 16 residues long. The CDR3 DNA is TGCAGTGCTAGAGACCCCCGCGCAGAAAATAATTCACCCCTCCACTTT. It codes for CSARDPRAENNSPLHF.

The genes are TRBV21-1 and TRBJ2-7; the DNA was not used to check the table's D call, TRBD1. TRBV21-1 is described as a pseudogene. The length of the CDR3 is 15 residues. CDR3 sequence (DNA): TGTGCCAGCAGCTGGAGGACAGGACTCAAAGGCGAGCAGTACGTC. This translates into CASSWRTGLKGEQYV.

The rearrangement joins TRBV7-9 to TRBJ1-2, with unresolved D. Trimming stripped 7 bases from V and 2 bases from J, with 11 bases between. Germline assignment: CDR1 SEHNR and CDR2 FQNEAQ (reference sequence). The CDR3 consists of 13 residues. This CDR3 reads CASTFTGNYGYTF. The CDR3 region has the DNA TGTGCCAGCACCTTCACGGGGAACTATGGCTACACCTTC.

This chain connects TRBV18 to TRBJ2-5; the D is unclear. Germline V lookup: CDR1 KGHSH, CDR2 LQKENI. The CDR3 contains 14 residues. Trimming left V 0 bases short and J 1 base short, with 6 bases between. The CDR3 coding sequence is TGTGCCAGCTCACCACCGGCCAGCCAAGAGACCCAGTACTTC. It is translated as CASSPPASQETQYF.

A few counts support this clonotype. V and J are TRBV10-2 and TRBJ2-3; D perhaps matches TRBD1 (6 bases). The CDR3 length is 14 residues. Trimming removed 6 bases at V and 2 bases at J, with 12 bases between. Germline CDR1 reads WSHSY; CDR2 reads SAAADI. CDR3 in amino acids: CASRIGGPTDTQYF. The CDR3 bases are TGCGCCAGCAGGATAGGGGGACCCACAGATACGCAGTATTTT.

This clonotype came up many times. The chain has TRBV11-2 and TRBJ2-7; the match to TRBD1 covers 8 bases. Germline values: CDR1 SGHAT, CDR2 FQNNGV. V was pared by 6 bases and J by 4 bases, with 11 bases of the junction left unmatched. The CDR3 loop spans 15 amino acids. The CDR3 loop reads CASRDARTGNYEQYF. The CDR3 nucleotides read TGTGCCAGCAGGGACGCGAGGACAGGGAATTACGAGCAGTACTTC.

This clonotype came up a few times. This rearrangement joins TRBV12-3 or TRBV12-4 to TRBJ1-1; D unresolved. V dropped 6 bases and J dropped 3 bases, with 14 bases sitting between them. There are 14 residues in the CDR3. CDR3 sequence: CASSPLGADTEAFF. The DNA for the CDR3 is TGTGCCAGCAGCCCCCTAGGAGCGGACACTGAAGCTTTCTTT.

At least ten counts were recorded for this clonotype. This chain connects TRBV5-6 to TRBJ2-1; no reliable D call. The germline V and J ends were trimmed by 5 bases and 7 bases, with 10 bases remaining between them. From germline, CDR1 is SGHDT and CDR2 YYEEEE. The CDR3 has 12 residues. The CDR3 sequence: CASSLRSNEQFF. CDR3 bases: TGTGCCAGCAGTCTCAGGTCGAATGAGCAGTTCTTC.

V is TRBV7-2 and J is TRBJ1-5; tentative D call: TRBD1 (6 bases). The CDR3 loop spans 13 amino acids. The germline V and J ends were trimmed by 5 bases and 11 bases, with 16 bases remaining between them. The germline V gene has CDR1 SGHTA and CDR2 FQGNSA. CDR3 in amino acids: CASSGQGKLTQHF. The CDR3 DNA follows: TGTGCCAGCAGCGGCCAGGGGAAACTGACCCAGCATTTT.

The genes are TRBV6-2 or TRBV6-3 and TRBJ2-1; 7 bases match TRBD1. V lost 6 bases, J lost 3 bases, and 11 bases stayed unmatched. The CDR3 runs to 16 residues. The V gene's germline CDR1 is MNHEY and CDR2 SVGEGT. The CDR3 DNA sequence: TGTGCCAGCAGCCCGGGGCAAGGGGGCGTCTACAATGAGCAGTTCTTC. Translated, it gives CASSPGQGGVYNEQFF.